The clone carrying this TCR beta chain was detected only a few times. Its antigen is still unknown. Per the germline V gene, CDR1 is SEHNR and CDR2 is FQNEAQ (reference sequence). V was shortened by 1 base and J by 2 bases, with 7 bases between the two germline ends. The CDR3 runs to 14 residues. This entry comes from a study of beta chain features in type 1 diabetes. Study results and caveats: Compared to healthy donors, patients appeared to have naive, central memory and Treg TCRB repertoires that were more alike. An over-representation of cells with high TCR expression could result from cDNA sequencing. Shorter TCRB CDR3s, moderately but significantly so, marked every one of the four CD4+ subsets in Type 1 diabetes patients.

Sorting that relied on CD45RO/CCR7/CD25/CD127/CD95/CD27 yielded CD4+ naive, central memory, regulatory and stem cell-like memory cells. Expressed TCRB transcripts were sequenced because the isolated RNA had all been reverse transcribed beforehand. Roughly 3.5 million reads per sample on average were obtained from naive, central memory and regulatory T cell samples. The repertoire was sequenced with immunoSEQ multiplex PCR; TCRdb's copy has only in-frame clones and lacks some. The data contain about 340,000 clones, over 7% of them singletons. This TCR was sampled from a man younger than 40 with type 1 diabetes. This rearrangement joins TRBV7-9 to TRBJ2-3; D possibly corresponds to TRBD1 (6 bases). Sequenced sample: central memory CD4+ T cells from blood. DNA for the CDR3: TGTGCCAGCAGCTTAGACAGGGACACAGATACGCAGTATTTT. Its translation: CASSLDRDTDTQYF.